The T cell receptor beta chain under discussion was sequenced for a study of cytomegalovirus exposure and HLA in healthy donors. Study-wide background: A later analysis reported the same platform for the 90 to 150 validation repertoires and the roughly 670 first-cohort repertoires. Study observations and caveats: Overall, about 160 TCR beta chains were annotated as cytomegalovirus-associated.

CDR3 length equals 15 residues. V dropped 4 bases and J dropped 2; count of bases not matched to a gene: 7. Per the germline V gene, CDR1 is SGHNT and CDR2 is YYREEE (reference sequence). A note on this clone: Its antigen is unidentified.

Some clones are missing from TCRdb's copy, which holds only in-frame ones; the method was immunoSEQ multiplex PCR. Seen here are under 200,000 clones, just under 90% observed once, and the top ten hold 9% to 12%. This TCR came from a woman aged 18-29 years in good health and CMV-seropositive. V usage is TRBV5-4 and J usage is TRBJ1-2; TRBD1 matches 8 bases. The sample was PBMCs. The CDR3 region has the DNA TGTGCCAGCAGCCCTGACAGGGGCGGGAACTATGGCTACACCTTC. It yields the protein CASSPDRGGNYGYTF.